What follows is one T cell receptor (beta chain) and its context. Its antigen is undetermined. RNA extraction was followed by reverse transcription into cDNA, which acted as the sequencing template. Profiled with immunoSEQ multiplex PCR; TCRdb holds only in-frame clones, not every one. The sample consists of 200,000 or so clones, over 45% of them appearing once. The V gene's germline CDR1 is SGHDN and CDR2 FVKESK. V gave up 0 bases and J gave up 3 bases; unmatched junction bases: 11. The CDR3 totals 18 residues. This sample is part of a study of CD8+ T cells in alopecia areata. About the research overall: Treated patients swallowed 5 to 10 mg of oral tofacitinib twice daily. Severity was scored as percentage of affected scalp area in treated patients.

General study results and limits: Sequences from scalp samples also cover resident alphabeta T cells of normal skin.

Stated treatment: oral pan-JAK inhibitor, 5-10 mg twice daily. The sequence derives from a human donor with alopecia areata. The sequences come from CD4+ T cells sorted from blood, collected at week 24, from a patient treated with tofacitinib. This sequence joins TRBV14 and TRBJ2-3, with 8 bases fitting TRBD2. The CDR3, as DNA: TGTGCCAGCAGCCAAGAACTGACAGGAGTAGCGGGAACAGATACGCAGTATTTT. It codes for CASSQELTGVAGTDTQYF. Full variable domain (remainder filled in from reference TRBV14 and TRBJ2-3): EAGVTQFPSHSVIEKGQTVTLRCDPISGHDNLYWYRRVMGKEIKFLLHFVKESKQDESGMPNNRFLAERTGGTYSTLKVQPAELEDSGVYFCASSQELTGVAGTDTQYFGPGTRLTVL.